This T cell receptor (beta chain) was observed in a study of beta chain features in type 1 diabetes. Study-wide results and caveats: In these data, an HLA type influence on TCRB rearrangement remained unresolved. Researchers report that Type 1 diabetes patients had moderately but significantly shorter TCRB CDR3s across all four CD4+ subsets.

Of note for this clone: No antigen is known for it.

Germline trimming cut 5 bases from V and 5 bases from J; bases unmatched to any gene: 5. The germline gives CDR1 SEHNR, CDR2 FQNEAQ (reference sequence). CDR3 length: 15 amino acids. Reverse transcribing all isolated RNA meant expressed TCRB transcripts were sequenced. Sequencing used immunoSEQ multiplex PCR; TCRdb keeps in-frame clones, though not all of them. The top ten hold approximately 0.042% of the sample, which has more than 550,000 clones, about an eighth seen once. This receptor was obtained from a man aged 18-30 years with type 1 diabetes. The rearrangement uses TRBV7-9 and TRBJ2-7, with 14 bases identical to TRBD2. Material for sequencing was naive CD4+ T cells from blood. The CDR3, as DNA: TGTGCCAGCAGCCAGAAGGGACTAGCGGGAGACGAGCAGTACTTC. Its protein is CASSQKGLAGDEQYF.